The 29 T cell receptor beta chains listed next were all sequenced from one sample in a study of long-term antiretroviral therapy in people with HIV. At the survey level, the v3.0 immunoSEQ assay was run. Repertoires were generated with immunoSEQ multiplex PCR, while TCRdb's copy carries only in-frame clones and drops some. The sample contains some 11,000 clones, 76% of which appear only once. The sequencing used unsorted PBMCs, collected at the start of antiretroviral therapy, before treatment. Receptors were obtained from a man aged 25 to 45 with HIV.

The chain combines TRBV19 with TRBJ1-1, with D perhaps TRBD1 (6 bases). Deletions cut 6 bases from V and 5 bases from J, with 13 bases between. The CDR3 sequence is 13 residues long. CDR1 is LNHDA, CDR2 SQIVND, per germline (reference sequence). CDR3 protein: CASRKQGGTEAFF. The CDR3 region has the DNA TGTGCCAGTAGGAAACAGGGAGGTACTGAAGCTTTCTTT.

This sequence joins TRBV29-1 and TRBJ2-3, with D possibly matching TRBD1 (6 bases). The germline V and J ends were trimmed by 3 bases and 7 bases, with 14 bases remaining between them. The CDR3 is 13 residues long. The V gene's germline CDR1 is SQVTM and CDR2 ANQGSEA. The CDR3 DNA reads as TGCAGCGTTGAGGGGGACCAGGGGAATACGCAGTATTTT. Its translation: CSVEGDQGNTQYF.

As concerns this clone: This sequence is one base from a far larger clone and is likely a read error. The V and J genes are TRBV5-4 and TRBJ2-7; D is uncertain. Trimming took 0 bases from V and 2 from J, leaving 6 bases between them. This CDR3 spans 13 amino acids. Germline values: CDR1 SGHNT, CDR2 YYREEE (reference sequence). The CDR3 loop reads CASSLDNPYEQYF. In nucleotides, the CDR3 is TGTGCCAGCAGCTTGGACAACCCCTACGAGCAGTACTTC.

V and J are TRBV19 and TRBJ1-2; D gene uncertain. Trimming took 3 bases from V and 7 from J, leaving 9 bases between them. The CDR3 loop spans 12 amino acids. Germline CDR1 and CDR2: LNHDA and SQIVND (reference sequence). The CDR3 sequence is CASSISPGGYTF. The CDR3 DNA sequence: TGTGCCAGTAGTATTTCCCCAGGTGGCTACACCTTC.

The chain links TRBV10-3 to TRBJ1-4, with unresolved D. The CDR3 is 13 amino acids. The ends were cut back, 2 bases at V and 3 bases at J, with 4 bases in the middle. In germline, CDR1 is ENHRY, CDR2 SYGVKD. CDR3 region: CAISERSNEKLFF. The CDR3 bases are TGTGCCATCAGTGAGCGGTCTAATGAAAAACTGTTTTTT.

V is TRBV5-1 and J is TRBJ1-2; 9 positions agree with TRBD1. Germline V CDR1 and CDR2: SGHRS, YFSETQ. CDR3 length: 16 residues. V shed 5 bases, J shed 1 base, and the junction held 9 bases outside the gene matches. In DNA, the CDR3 is TGCGCCAGCAGTTCGGGGGGACAGGGAATTAACTATGGCTACACCTTC. Amino acids: CASSSGGQGINYGYTF. The full variable domain, with the rest looked up from reference TRBV5-1 and TRBJ1-2, is KAGVTQTPRYLIKTRGQQVTLSCSPISGHRSVSWYQQTPGQGLQFLFEYFSETQRNKGNFPGRFSGRQFSNSRSEMNVSTLELGDSALYLCASSSGGQGINYGYTFGSGTRLTVV.

The chain uses TRBV29-1 and TRBJ2-1; possibly TRBD1 for D (6 bases). Trimming cost V 3 bases and J 7 bases, with 13 bases left between them. CDR3 length: 13 residues. Germline CDR1 is SQVTM and CDR2 is ANQGSEA. The CDR3 is CSVDQGLGNEQFF. DNA of the CDR3: TGCAGCGTTGATCAGGGGCTTGGGAATGAGCAGTTCTTC.

V gene TRBV2 combines with J gene TRBJ1-3; TRBD1 matches 8 bases. This CDR3 contains 18 residues. V was clipped by 8 bases and J by 0 bases; unmatched bases: 15. The germline V gene encodes CDR1 SNHLY and CDR2 FYNNEI. The CDR3 bases are TGTGCCAGCCATACAGGGGGTCCTATGGGGAGCTCTGGAAACACCATATATTTT. Amino acid sequence: CASHTGGPMGSSGNTIYF.

The chain recombines TRBV7-9 with TRBJ1-4, with 9 bases that match TRBD1. J was trimmed by 5 bases and V by 3 bases; bases with no gene match: 7. The germline V gene encodes CDR1 SEHNR and CDR2 FQNEAQ (reference sequence). The CDR3 runs to 16 residues. This CDR3 reads CASSFWVGTGNEKLFF. CDR3 sequence (DNA): TGTGCCAGCAGCTTTTGGGTTGGGACAGGGAATGAAAAACTGTTTTTT.

V is TRBV28 and J is TRBJ1-2; D may be TRBD1 (5 bases). Germline assignment: CDR1 MDHEN and CDR2 SYDVKM. The V end lost 3 bases, the J end lost 4 bases, and 18 bases lay between the germline ends. The CDR3 is 16 amino acids. The CDR3 sequence: CASSFTGTEGSYGYTF. The CDR3 DNA sequence: TGTGCCAGCAGTTTCACCGGGACGGAGGGGAGCTATGGCTACACCTTC.

Only a few counts were recorded for this clone. This chain joins TRBV11-2 and TRBJ1-2; D call uncertain. From germline, CDR1 is SGHAT and CDR2 FQNNGV. The CDR3 extends over 15 amino acids. Trimming cost V 5 bases and J 3 bases, with 16 bases left between them. CDR3 DNA: TGTGCCAGCAGCGAATGGAATTCCCTTGACTATGGCTACACCTTC. This gives the protein CASSEWNSLDYGYTF.

This clone has more than one count but fewer than ten. The rearrangement uses TRBV30 and TRBJ1-5; no clear D gene. CDR3 length: 13 residues. V lost 2 bases and J 5 bases, leaving 10 bases between the germline ends. Germline V lookup: CDR1 GTSNPN, CDR2 SVGIG (reference sequence). The CDR3 region is CAWSNRLDQPQHF. The CDR3 DNA follows: TGTGCCTGGAGTAACCGCCTGGATCAGCCCCAGCATTTT.

This chain links TRBV11-1 with TRBJ2-5; D may be TRBD2 (5 bases). Germline V CDR1 and CDR2: SGHAT, FQDESV (reference sequence). Trimming pared 5 bases from V and 1 base from J, leaving 17 bases between. The CDR3 runs to 16 residues. DNA for the CDR3: TGTGCCAGCAGCCCCTCGGGGATCCTCGGCCAAGAGACCCAGTACTTC. This gives the protein CASSPSGILGQETQYF.

This chain joins TRBV27 and TRBJ2-2; D might be TRBD1 or TRBD2, each matching 5 bases. This CDR3 contains 13 residues. V lost 5 bases and J lost 12, with 16 bases in between. Germline CDR1 reads MNHEY; CDR2 reads SMNVEV (reference sequence). CDR3 protein: CASSLGTPVQLFF. DNA for the CDR3: TGTGCCAGCAGTCTCGGGACCCCTGTCCAGCTGTTTTTT.

This clone was picked up a small number of times. The CDR3, as DNA: TGTGCTAGTGCCCGAGGGGGTTTTCAGCCCCAGCATTTT. It yields the protein CASARGGFQPQHF. V and J are TRBV12-5 and TRBJ1-5, with D possibly TRBD1 on 6 matching bases. The germline V and J ends were trimmed by 7 bases and 6 bases, with 13 bases remaining between them. Germline V CDR1 and CDR2: LGHNT, FRNRAP. The CDR3 length is 13 residues.

J is TRBJ1-6 and V is TRBV19; D gene uncertain. The CDR3 is made up of 14 amino acids. V was pared by 3 bases and J by 5 bases, with 8 bases between. Germline values: CDR1 LNHDA, CDR2 SQIVND (reference sequence). DNA of the CDR3: TGTGCCAGTAGTATCGGCGGGGATAATTCACCCCTCCACTTT. Translated: CASSIGGDNSPLHF. Variable domain in full (rest from reference TRBV19 and TRBJ1-6): DGGITQSPKYLFRKEGQNVTLSCEQNLNHDAMYWYRQDPGQGLRLIYYSQIVNDFQKGDIAEGYSVSREKKESFPLTVTSAQKNPTAFYLCASSIGGDNSPLHFGNGTRLTVT.

The V and J genes are TRBV7-9 and TRBJ1-1; 8 positions match TRBD1. V lost 5 bases and J lost 1; bases outside the gene matches: 12. Germline V gene data show CDR1 as SEHNR and CDR2 as FQNEAQ (reference sequence). There are 17 residues in the CDR3. CDR3 DNA sequence: TGTGCCAGCAGCCCCGCCGGGCAGGGGGCGCGGAACACTGAAGCTTTCTTT. This codes for CASSPAGQGARNTEAFF.

This chain links TRBV4-3 with TRBJ2-1, with unresolved D. The V end was cut by 4 bases, the J end by 6 bases, with 13 bases between. The CDR3 is 14 amino acids. Germline V CDR1 and CDR2: LGHNA, YSLEER. The DNA for the CDR3 is TGCGCCAGCAGCCCTGGCCGGTTTAGCAATGAGCAGTTCTTC. Translated: CASSPGRFSNEQFF.

This clone came up a few times. V usage is TRBV29-1 and J usage is TRBJ1-2; D is uncertain. The CDR3 sequence is 11 residues long. The V end was cut by 4 bases, the J end by 6 bases, with 9 bases between. Germline lookup yields CDR1 SQVTM and CDR2 ANQGSEA. The CDR3: CSVAETDGYTF. The CDR3 DNA sequence: TGCAGCGTTGCCGAGACGGATGGCTACACCTTC.

The rearrangement joins TRBV9 to TRBJ1-2; no reliable D call. The ends were cut back, 4 bases at V and 4 bases at J, with 17 bases in the middle. The CDR3 length is 15 residues. Per germline, CDR1 SGDLS and CDR2 YYNGEE. DNA for the CDR3: TGTGCCAGCAGCCCCACCGACACCCCGGGCTATGGCTACACCTTC. Its translation is CASSPTDTPGYGYTF. Based on the CDR3 plus reference TRBV9 and TRBJ1-2, the full variable domain is DSGVTQTPKHLITATGQRVTLRCSPRSGDLSVYWYQQSLDQGLQFLIQYYNGEERAKGNILERFSAQQFPDLHSELNLSSLELGDSALYFCASSPTDTPGYGYTFGSGTRLTVV.

The genes are TRBV7-9 and TRBJ2-3; 8 nucleotides agree with TRBD2. This CDR3 comprises 14 residues. From germline, CDR1 is SEHNR and CDR2 FQNEAQ (reference sequence). V was pared by 6 bases and J by 2 bases, with 4 bases of the junction left unmatched. For the CDR3, the DNA is TGTGCCAGCAGAGTTAGCGGGACCACAGATACGCAGTATTTT. Residues: CASRVSGTTDTQYF.

Turning to this clone: Since the CDR3 does not end with the conserved phenylalanine or tryptophan, this likely comes from a read error. It is unclear where the CDR3 begins or ends on the DNA, so no DNA is shown, and the CDR3 is as TCRdb lists it. The V gene is TRBV5-6, the J gene TRBJ2-7; TRBD1, the table's D call, lacks a check against the DNA. The CDR3 is 12 amino acids in total, end residues counted. The germline V gene has CDR1 SGHDT and CDR2 YYEEEE. The CDR3 sequence is CASSQGGTQLES.

This chain connects TRBV19 to TRBJ2-3, with D maybe TRBD1 (6 bases). Germline CDR1 LNHDA, CDR2 SQIVND (reference sequence). The CDR3 runs 16 residues. V lost 4 bases and J lost 2, with 16 bases in between. This CDR3 reads CASSTGTQGATDTQYF. Written as DNA, the CDR3 is TGTGCCAGTAGTACCGGGACACAAGGAGCCACAGATACGCAGTATTTT.

This rearrangement joins TRBV5-4 to TRBJ2-1; 11 nucleotides line up with TRBD2. V trimming: 2 bases; J trimming: 4 bases; junction bases outside the gene matches: 14. The CDR3 extends over 19 amino acids. The germline gives CDR1 SGHNT, CDR2 YYREEE (reference sequence). DNA of the CDR3: TGTGCCAGCAGCTTTCGCGGGACTAGCGGACTTTTGACGTACAATGAGCAGTTCTTC. Amino acid sequence: CASSFRGTSGLLTYNEQFF.

In DNA, the CDR3 is TGTGCCAGCTCACTACAGGGGGCGCAAGAGACCCAGTACTTC. Its translation: CASSLQGAQETQYF. This chain connects TRBV18 to TRBJ2-5, with 9 positions matching TRBD1. From germline, CDR1 is KGHSH and CDR2 LQKENI. The trim removed 4 bases at V and 2 bases at J, leaving 2 bases unmatched. This CDR3 has 14 amino acids. The variable domain in full, with the rest retrieved from reference TRBV18 and TRBJ2-5, is NAGVMQNPRHLVRRRGQEARLRCSPMKGHSHVYWYRQLPEEGLKFMVYLQKENIIDESGMPKERFSAEFPKEGPSILRIQQVVRGDSAAYFCASSLQGAQETQYFGPGTRLLVL.

V and J are TRBV7-3 and TRBJ2-2; 7 nucleotides align to TRBD1. This CDR3 comprises 15 residues. J lost 6 bases, V lost 5 bases, and 9 bases had no gene match. Germline loops: CDR1 SGHTA, CDR2 FQGTGA. CDR3 DNA: TGTGCCAGCAGCCCCAGGGGGTCCTATTCCGGGGAGCTGTTTTTT. It is translated as CASSPRGSYSGELFF.

This clone was seen only a few times. The V gene is TRBV9, the J gene TRBJ1-2; D uncertain. CDR1 SGDLS and CDR2 YYNGEE come from the germline V gene. The CDR3 length is 14 residues. V shed 6 bases and J shed 2 bases, with 14 bases lying between them. The CDR3 is CASTPGVGNYGYTF. CDR3 bases: TGTGCCAGCACCCCCGGGGTAGGGAACTATGGCTACACCTTC.

V usage is TRBV25-1 and J usage is TRBJ2-3; D possibly uses TRBD1 or TRBD2 (5 bases each). The germline V and J ends were trimmed by 6 bases and 5 bases, with 18 bases remaining between them. The CDR3 consists of 15 residues. Germline CDR1 and CDR2: MGHDK and SYGVNS. CDR3 in DNA: TGTGCCAGCAGCTTACCCCGGGGCCTGGAAGATACGCAGTATTTT. Its translation is CASSLPRGLEDTQYF.

This chain joins TRBV7-2 and TRBJ1-4, with unresolved D. Germline-derived CDR1 and CDR2 are SGHTA and FQGNSA. CDR3 length: 14 residues. Trimming stripped 3 bases from V and 7 bases from J, with 12 bases between. The CDR3 sequence is CASSLMGSGEKLFF. As DNA, the CDR3 is TGTGCCAGCAGCTTGATGGGGTCTGGTGAAAAACTGTTTTTT.